This TCR beta chain was captured in a study of shared clonotypes between healthy human individuals. Naive CD8 isolation took CD45RO-negative cells positively selected for CCR7 and excluded terminally differentiated effector memory CD45RA+ cells. The data were produced by immunoSEQ multiplex PCR, yet TCRdb's version contains in-frame clones alone and is incomplete. Found here are about 2 million clones, about 95% of them singletons; the top ten hold under 1.5%. This CDR3 has 15 amino acids. Germline-derived CDR1 and CDR2 are LNHNV and YYDKDF (reference sequence). V shed 1 base and J shed 2 bases, with 9 bases lying between them.

The chain is built from TRBV15 and TRBJ1-3, with D tentatively TRBD1 (5 bases). Sequences were obtained from naive CD8+ T cells sorted from blood. The receptor was isolated from a man aged 18 to 29 in good health. Here the CDR3 reads CATSRGTGAGNTIYF. The DNA of the CDR3 is TGTGCCACCAGCAGAGGAACAGGAGCTGGAAACACCATATATTTT.